This T cell receptor (beta chain) was obtained from a study of T-cell memory formation after mild COVID-19. Whole-study context: The two donors had largely donor-specific TCR clusters.

TCRdb processed the 5' RACE reads anew with MiXCR; each CDR3 protein has one entry. The repertoire consists of around 300,000 distinct CDR3 sequences, with approximately 15% occurring once and the leading ten covering about 20%. For this clonotype: The target antigen is unknown.

Study results and limitations: Clones that contracted from day 15 to 85 had balanced CD4/CD8; later expanders were CD4+ biased.

CDR3 length equals 15 residues. The V gene lost 4 bases and the J gene lost 0 bases, with 13 bases spanning the gap. Germline V gene data show CDR1 as SGHNT and CDR2 as YYREEE (reference sequence). This TCR was recovered from a man younger than 35 who had mild COVID-19 (a few samples of this study predate the infection). Cell type and time point are not known. Sequencing was performed on PBMCs or a T cell subset sorted from them (not recorded which). V usage is TRBV5-4 and J usage is TRBJ1-1, with unresolved D. Written as DNA, the CDR3 is TGTGCCAGCAGCGCTGGTGGCCCGGTGAACACTGAAGCTTTCTTT. This sequence encodes CASSAGGPVNTEAFF. Looking up the rest from reference TRBV5-4 and TRBJ1-1 gives the full variable domain: ETGVTQSPTHLIKTRGQQVTLRCSSQSGHNTVSWYQQALGQGPQFIFQYYREEENGRGNFPPRFSGLQFPNYSSELNVNALELDDSALYLCASSAGGPVNTEAFFGQGTRLTVV.